Following are 3 T cell receptor beta chains from one sample sequenced in a study of shared clonotypes between healthy human individuals. Profiled with immunoSEQ multiplex PCR; TCRdb holds only in-frame clones, not every one. The sample has about 1 million clones, 78% seen once. The sequencing sample was made of memory CD4+ T cells from PBMCs. As for subset: CD45RA-negative fraction. The receptors were gathered from a man aged 18-30 years in good health. Some clones in this sample may be carry-over from other donors' samples.

This clone was seen a single time. The chain employs TRBV5-1 and TRBJ2-2; D unclear. The germline gives CDR1 SGHRS, CDR2 YFSETQ. The CDR3 totals 14 residues. Deletions cut 6 bases from V and 4 bases from J, with 13 bases between. CDR3 sequence reads: CASNLFGGTGELFF. CDR3 DNA: TGCGCCAGCAATTTGTTCGGCGGCACCGGGGAGCTGTTTTTT.

The table lists this clone with a few counts. The V call is TRBV15, the J call TRBJ2-3, with TRBD2 identical over 8 bases. V lost 2 bases, J lost 4 bases, and 8 bases stayed unmatched. The CDR3 covers 16 residues. Germline-derived CDR1 and CDR2 are LNHNV and YYDKDF (reference sequence). The CDR3 reads CATSRRSLAGSDTQYF. CDR3 sequence (DNA): TGTGCCACCAGCAGAAGATCTTTAGCGGGGTCAGATACGCAGTATTTT.

This clone was recorded only once. The J gene is TRBJ2-7, the V gene TRBV5-1, with 13 bases aligning to TRBD2. V trimming: 4 bases; J trimming: 3 bases; junction bases outside the gene matches: 4. The CDR3 extends over 15 amino acids. CDR1 and CDR2 (germline): SGHRS, YFSETQ. This chain's CDR3 is CASSRRLAGGYEQYF. CDR3 coding DNA: TGCGCCAGCAGCAGAAGACTAGCGGGAGGCTACGAGCAGTACTTC.